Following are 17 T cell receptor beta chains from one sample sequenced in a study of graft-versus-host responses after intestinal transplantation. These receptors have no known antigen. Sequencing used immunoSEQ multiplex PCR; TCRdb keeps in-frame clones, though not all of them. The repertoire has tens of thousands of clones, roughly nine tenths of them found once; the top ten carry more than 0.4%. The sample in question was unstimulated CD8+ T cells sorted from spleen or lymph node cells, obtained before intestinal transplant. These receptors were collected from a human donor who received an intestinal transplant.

This chain's CDR3 is CSVKTSGSYEQYF. DNA for the CDR3: TGCAGCGTCAAGACTAGCGGCTCCTACGAGCAGTACTTC. V is TRBV29-1 and J is TRBJ2-7, with 9 bases aligning to TRBD2. The germline CDR1 and CDR2 sequences are SQVTM and ANQGSEA. V was pared by 6 bases and J by 0 bases, with 3 bases of the junction left unmatched. This CDR3 is 13 amino acids long.

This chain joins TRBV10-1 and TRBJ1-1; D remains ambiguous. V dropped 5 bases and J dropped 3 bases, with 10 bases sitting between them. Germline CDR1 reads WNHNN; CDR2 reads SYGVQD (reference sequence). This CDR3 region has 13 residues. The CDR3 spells CASSRPGDTEAFF. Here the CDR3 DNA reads TGCGCCAGCAGTCGTCCCGGGGACACTGAAGCTTTCTTT.

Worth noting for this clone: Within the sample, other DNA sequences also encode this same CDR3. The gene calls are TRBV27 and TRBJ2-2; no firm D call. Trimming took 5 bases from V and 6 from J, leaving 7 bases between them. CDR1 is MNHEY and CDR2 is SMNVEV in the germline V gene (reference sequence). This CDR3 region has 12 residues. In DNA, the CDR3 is TGTGCCAGCAGTCCGGTACCCGGGGAGCTGTTTTTT. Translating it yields CASSPVPGELFF.

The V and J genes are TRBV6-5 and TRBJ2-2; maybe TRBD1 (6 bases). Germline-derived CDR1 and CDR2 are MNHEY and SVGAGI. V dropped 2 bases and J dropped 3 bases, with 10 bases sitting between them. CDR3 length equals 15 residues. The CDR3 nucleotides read TGTGCCAGCAGTTACAACCCAGGGGACACCGGGGAGCTGTTTTTT. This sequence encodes CASSYNPGDTGELFF.

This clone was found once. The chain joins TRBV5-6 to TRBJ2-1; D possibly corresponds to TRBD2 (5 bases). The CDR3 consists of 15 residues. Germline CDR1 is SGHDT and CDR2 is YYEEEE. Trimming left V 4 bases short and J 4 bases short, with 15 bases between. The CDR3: CASSSTRWAYNEQFF. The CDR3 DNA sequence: TGTGCCAGCAGCAGCACTAGATGGGCGTACAATGAGCAGTTCTTC.

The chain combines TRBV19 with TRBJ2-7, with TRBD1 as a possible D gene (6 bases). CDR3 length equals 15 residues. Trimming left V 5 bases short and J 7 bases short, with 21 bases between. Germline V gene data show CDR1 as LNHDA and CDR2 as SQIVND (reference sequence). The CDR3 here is CASSHEKQGSQEQYF. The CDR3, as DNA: TGTGCCAGTAGTCACGAAAAACAGGGTTCACAAGAGCAGTACTTC.

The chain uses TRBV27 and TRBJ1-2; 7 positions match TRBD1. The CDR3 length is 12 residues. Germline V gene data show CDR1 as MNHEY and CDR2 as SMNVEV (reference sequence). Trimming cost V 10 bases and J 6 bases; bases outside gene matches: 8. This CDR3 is CATLQGLNGYTF. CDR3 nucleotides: TGTGCCACCTTACAGGGGTTGAATGGCTACACCTTC.

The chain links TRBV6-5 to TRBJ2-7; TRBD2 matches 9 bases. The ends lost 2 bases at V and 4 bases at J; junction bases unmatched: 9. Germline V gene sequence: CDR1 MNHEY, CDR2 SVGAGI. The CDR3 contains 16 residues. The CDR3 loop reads CASSYGLANDGYEQYF. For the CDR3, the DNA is TGTGCCAGCAGTTACGGACTAGCGAATGATGGGTACGAGCAGTACTTC.

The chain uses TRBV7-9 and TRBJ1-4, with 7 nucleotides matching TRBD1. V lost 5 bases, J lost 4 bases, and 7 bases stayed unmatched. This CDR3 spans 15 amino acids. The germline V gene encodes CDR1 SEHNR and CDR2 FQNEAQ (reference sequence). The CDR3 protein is CASSPTGENNEKLFF. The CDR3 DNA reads TGTGCCAGCAGCCCAACAGGGGAGAATAATGAAAAACTGTTTTTT.

In DNA, the CDR3 is TGTGCCAGCAGTTCTAGACTAGCGGGAATTCCGCCCAATGAGCAGTTCTTC. Encoded protein: CASSSRLAGIPPNEQFF. The chain carries TRBV27 and TRBJ2-1; 11 nucleotides line up with TRBD2. Germline V gives CDR1 MNHEY, CDR2 SMNVEV (reference sequence). Trimming took 4 bases from V and 6 from J; bases not matched to a gene: 11. CDR3 length: 17 residues.

This CDR3 reads CASRTGTKTGELFF. In DNA, the CDR3 is TGTGCCAGCCGAACCGGGACAAAAACCGGGGAGCTGTTTTTT. This chain uses TRBV27 with TRBJ2-2, with D perhaps matching TRBD1 (6 bases). V shed 8 bases and J shed 5 bases, with 15 bases lying between them. CDR3 size: 14 residues. Germline V CDR1 and CDR2: MNHEY, SMNVEV (reference sequence).

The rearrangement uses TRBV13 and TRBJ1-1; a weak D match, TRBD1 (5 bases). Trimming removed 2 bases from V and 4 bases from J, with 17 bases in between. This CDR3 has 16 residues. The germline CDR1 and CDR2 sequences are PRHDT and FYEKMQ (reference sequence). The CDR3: CASSLPAGPGATEAFF. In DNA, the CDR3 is TGTGCCAGCAGCTTACCCGCAGGGCCGGGAGCCACTGAAGCTTTCTTT.

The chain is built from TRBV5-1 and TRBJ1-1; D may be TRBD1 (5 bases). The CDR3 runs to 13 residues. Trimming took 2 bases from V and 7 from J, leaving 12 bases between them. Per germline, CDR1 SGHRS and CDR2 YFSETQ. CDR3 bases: TGCGCCAGCAGCTTCCCAGGGAATAATGAAGCTTTCTTT. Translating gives CASSFPGNNEAFF.

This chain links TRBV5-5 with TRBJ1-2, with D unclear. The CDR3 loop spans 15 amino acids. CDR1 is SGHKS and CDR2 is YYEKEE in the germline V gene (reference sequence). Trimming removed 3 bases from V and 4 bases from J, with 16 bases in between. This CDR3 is CASSSREGDLYGYTF. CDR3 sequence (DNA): TGTGCCAGCAGCTCGAGGGAGGGTGACCTCTATGGCTACACCTTC.

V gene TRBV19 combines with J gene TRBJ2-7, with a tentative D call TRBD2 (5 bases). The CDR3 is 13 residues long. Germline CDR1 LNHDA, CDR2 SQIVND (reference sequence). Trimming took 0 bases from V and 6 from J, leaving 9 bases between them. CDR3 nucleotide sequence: TGTGCCAGTAGTATAGATCTGGGGAGCGAGCAGTACTTC. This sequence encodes CASSIDLGSEQYF.

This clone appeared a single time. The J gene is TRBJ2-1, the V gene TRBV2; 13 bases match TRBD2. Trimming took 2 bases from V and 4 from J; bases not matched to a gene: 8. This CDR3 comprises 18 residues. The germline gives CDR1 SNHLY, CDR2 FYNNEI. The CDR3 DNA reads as TGTGCCAGCAGTGAAACTAGCGGGAGGGCCCGGAGATACAATGAGCAGTTCTTC. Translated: CASSETSGRARRYNEQFF.

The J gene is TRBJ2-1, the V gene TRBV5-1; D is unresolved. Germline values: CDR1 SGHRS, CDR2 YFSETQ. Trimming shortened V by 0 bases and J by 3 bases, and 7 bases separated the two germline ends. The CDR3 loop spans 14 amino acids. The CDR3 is CASSLAGNYNEQFF. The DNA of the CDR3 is TGCGCCAGCAGCTTGGCAGGCAACTACAATGAGCAGTTCTTC.